This T cell receptor (beta chain) came from a study of PD-L1 blockade in urothelial cancer. Clones were read by immunoSEQ multiplex PCR, and TCRdb kept only the in-frame ones, dropping some. The sample records some 50,000 clones, about 91% being singletons. CDR1 and CDR2 (germline): MNHEY, SVGAGI. V trimming: 4 bases; J trimming: 7 bases; junction bases outside the gene matches: 6. CDR3 length equals 15 residues. This specimen was PBMCs, taken around atezolizumab (anti-PD-L1) treatment. This clonotype originated in a man older than 75 with urothelial cancer. This rearrangement joins TRBV6-5 to TRBJ2-7, with 14 nucleotides matching TRBD2. CDR3 in amino acids: CASSSGLAGEYEQYF. Written as DNA, the CDR3 is TGTGCCAGCAGTTCGGGACTAGCGGGAGAGTATGAGCAGTACTTC.